One and the same sample provided the 4 T cell receptor beta chains below, sequenced in a study of T-cell memory formation after mild COVID-19. Each CDR3 protein gets one entry after TCRdb re-called the 5' RACE reads with MiXCR. The data contain 250,000 to 350,000 distinct CDR3 sequences, 15% to 20% of them singletons. Sequencing input: PBMCs or a T cell subset sorted from them (not recorded which). The receptors were gathered from a man between 18 and 29 years old who had mild COVID-19 (a few samples of this study predate the infection). Cell type and time point are not known.

This chain joins TRBV7-9 and TRBJ2-3; TRBD1 agrees at 10 bases. The CDR3 has 15 amino acids. The V gene's germline CDR1 is SEHNR and CDR2 FQNEAQ (reference sequence). After removal of 6 bases from V and 9 bases from J, the junction contained 12 bases not matched to a gene. CDR3 nucleotide sequence: TGTGCCAGCAGAGACTTAAGGACAGGGGGACGCACGCAGTATTTT. It codes for CASRDLRTGGRTQYF.

There are a few counts of this clonotype. The chain's CDR3 is CASYRRRGISYEQYF. The DNA for the CDR3 is TGTGCCAGCTATAGGAGAAGGGGGATCTCCTACGAGCAGTACTTC. The rearrangement uses TRBV7-9 and TRBJ2-7, with a tentative D call TRBD1 (6 bases). Trimming cost V 8 bases and J 0 bases, with 17 bases left between them. CDR1 and CDR2 (germline): SEHNR, FQNEAQ (reference sequence). The CDR3 sequence is 15 residues long.

This clonotype showed up just a few times. This chain uses TRBV9 with TRBJ2-5; D call uncertain. V shed 0 bases and J shed 5 bases, with 8 bases lying between them. Germline lookup yields CDR1 SGDLS and CDR2 YYNGEE. CDR3 length equals 13 residues. The CDR3 is CASSVEGGETQYF. In DNA form, the CDR3 reads TGTGCCAGCAGCGTAGAAGGCGGTGAGACCCAGTACTTC.

This clonotype has just a few counts. V is TRBV5-6 and J is TRBJ2-3; D is uncertain. Trimming shortened V by 0 bases and J by 2 bases, and 22 bases separated the two germline ends. The CDR3 contains 19 residues. Germline assignment: CDR1 SGHDT and CDR2 YYEEEE. Here the CDR3 reads CASSLVESSSRAFTDTQYF. CDR3 DNA sequence: TGTGCCAGCAGCTTGGTGGAGTCTTCTAGTCGGGCCTTCACAGATACGCAGTATTTT.